This T cell receptor (beta chain) originates from a study of blood T cell repertoires in COVID-19. The overall study: PBMCs, B-cell-depleted T cells, or T cells were the source of the cDNA or gDNA that made up the material.

Enrolled through a virtual design, the participants were between 18 and 89 years of age and came from about two dozen US areas. Cohort assignment relied on participant-reported clinical history. Authors' methods: Estimated nucleated cell counts came from reference gene primer amplification. TCRdb's table, derived via immunoSEQ multiplex PCR, lists solely in-frame clones and lacks some. V, J and clone size are taken as reported in that table, and D and trimming were inferred from the DNA itself. The repertoire holds 150,000 to 200,000 clones, with approximately 84% as singletons. Losses at the gene ends were 4 bases for V and 5 bases for J; bases not matched to a gene: 7. Germline lookup yields CDR1 LGHDT and CDR2 YNNKEL (reference sequence). The CDR3 has 15 amino acids.

Sequencing was done on a sample of PBMCs or T cells enriched from blood (not recorded which). The chain has TRBV3-1 (or the pseudogene TRBV3-2) and TRBJ2-5; 10 nucleotides line up with TRBD2. This clonotype originated in a human donor with acute COVID-19. The donor label of this sample is uncertain. This CDR3 reads CASSLLMTSGETQYF. CDR3 sequence (DNA): TGTGCCAGCAGCCTCCTGATGACTAGCGGGGAGACCCAGTACTTC.